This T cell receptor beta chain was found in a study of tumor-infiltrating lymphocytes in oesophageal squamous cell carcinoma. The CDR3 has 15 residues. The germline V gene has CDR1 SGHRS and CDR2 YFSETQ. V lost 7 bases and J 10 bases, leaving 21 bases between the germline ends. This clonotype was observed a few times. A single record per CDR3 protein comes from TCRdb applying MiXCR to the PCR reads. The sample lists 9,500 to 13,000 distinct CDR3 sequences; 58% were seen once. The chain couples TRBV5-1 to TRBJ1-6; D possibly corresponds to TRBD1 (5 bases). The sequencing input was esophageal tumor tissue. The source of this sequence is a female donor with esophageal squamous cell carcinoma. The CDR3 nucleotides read TGCGCCAGCGGCGAGACGGGGGGACTTGGCTCACCCCTCCACTTT. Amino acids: CASGETGGLGSPLHF.